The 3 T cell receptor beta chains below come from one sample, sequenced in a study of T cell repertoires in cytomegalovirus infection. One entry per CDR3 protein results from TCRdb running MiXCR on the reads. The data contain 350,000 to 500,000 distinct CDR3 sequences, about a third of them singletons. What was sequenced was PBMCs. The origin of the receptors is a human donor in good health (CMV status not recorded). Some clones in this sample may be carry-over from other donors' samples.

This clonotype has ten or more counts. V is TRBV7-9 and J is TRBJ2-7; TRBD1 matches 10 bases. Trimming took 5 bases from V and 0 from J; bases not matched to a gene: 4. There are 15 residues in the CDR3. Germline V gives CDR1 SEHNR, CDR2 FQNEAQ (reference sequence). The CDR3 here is CASSARTGGSYEQYF. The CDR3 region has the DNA TGTGCCAGCAGCGCCAGGACAGGGGGCTCCTACGAGCAGTACTTC.

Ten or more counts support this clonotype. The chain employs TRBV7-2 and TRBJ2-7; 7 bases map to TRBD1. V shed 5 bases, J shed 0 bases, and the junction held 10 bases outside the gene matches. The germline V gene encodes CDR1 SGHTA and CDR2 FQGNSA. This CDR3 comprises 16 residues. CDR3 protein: CASSPQGQIYSYEQYF. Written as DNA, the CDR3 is TGTGCCAGCAGCCCCCAGGGACAGATATACTCCTACGAGCAGTACTTC.

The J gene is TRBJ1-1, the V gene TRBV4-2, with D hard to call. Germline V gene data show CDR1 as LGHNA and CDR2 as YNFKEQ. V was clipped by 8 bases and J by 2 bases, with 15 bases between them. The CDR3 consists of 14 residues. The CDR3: CASAGAGINTEAFF. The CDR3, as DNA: TGTGCCAGCGCCGGTGCGGGGATCAACACTGAAGCTTTCTTT.